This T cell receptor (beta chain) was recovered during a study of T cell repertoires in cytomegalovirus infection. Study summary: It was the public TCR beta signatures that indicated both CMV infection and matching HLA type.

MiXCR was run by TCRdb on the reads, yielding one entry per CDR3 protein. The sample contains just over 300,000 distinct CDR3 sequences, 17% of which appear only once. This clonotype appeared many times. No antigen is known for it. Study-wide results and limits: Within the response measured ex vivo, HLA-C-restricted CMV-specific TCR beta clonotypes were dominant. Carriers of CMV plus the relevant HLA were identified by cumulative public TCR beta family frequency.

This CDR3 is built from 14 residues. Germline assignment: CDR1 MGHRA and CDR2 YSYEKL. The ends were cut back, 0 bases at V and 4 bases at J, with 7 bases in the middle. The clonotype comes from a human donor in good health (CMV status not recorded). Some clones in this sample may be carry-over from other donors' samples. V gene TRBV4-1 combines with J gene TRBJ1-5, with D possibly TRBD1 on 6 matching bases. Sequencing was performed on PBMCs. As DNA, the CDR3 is TGCGCCAGCAGCCAAGAGCAGGGGAATCAGCCCCAGCATTTT. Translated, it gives CASSQEQGNQPQHF.